This T cell receptor (beta chain) was profiled in a study of T cell responses to AZD1222 COVID-19 vaccine. Study in general: Second doses that came at about 4 or about 12 weeks were put together.

With respect to this clone: Its target is not known.

The CDR3 loop spans 11 amino acids. Germline V gene sequence: CDR1 GTSNPN, CDR2 SVGIG (reference sequence). Trimming left V 2 bases short and J 10 bases short, with 8 bases between. The assay was immunoSEQ multiplex PCR, and TCRdb's table has in-frame clones only and misses some. Here the sample spans roughly 110,000 clones, about nine tenths being singletons. Study-wide findings and caveats: The study sampled repertoires only after the peak T cell response. Unmutated variant regions are reportedly the target of nearly half of TCRs that are spike-specific. CD4 TCRs linked to vaccination spanned spike, dominating at 160-218 and 743-854.

V usage is TRBV30 and J usage is TRBJ1-4; no reliable D call. This sequence was found in an adult in good health. The source material was peripheral blood, sampled on day 0 of AZD1222 vaccination. The CDR3 nucleotides read TGTGCCTGGAGTCCGGGAGTAAAACTGTTTTTT. Protein sequence: CAWSPGVKLFF.